These T cell receptor beta chains were read from a single sample in a study of T cell responses to AZD1222 COVID-19 vaccine. Clones were read by immunoSEQ multiplex PCR, and TCRdb kept only the in-frame ones, dropping some. The table has some 180,000 clones, about nine tenths seen once. The sequences come from peripheral blood, collected 28 days after the second AZD1222 dose. These receptors were collected from an adult who received the AZD1222 COVID-19 vaccine. CDR3s include the opening cysteine and the closing phenylalanine or tryptophan. Each record gives: D gene, clone size, J gene, V gene, CDR3 DNA, CDR3 protein. D genes are given only for firm matches. Size is stated for part of the rows, as once, few or many counts, or as a class when the clone is expanded.

>.|.|TRBJ2-3|TRBV2
TGTGCCAGCAGCCAGATAGATACGCAGTATTTT
CASSQIDTQYF
>.|.|TRBJ1-2|TRBV7-9
TGTGCCAGCAGCTCCCTCTGGGAGGACAACTATGGCTACACCTTC
CASSSLWEDNYGYTF
>TRBD1|once|TRBJ1-4|TRBV5-6
TGTGCCAGCAGCTTGGACAGGGGGCATCGGACTAATGAAAAACTGTTTTTT
CASSLDRGHRTNEKLFF
>TRBD2|.|TRBJ2-5|TRBV7-2
TGTGCCAGCAGCTTAGTTAAGGGACTAGGGACCCAGTACTTC
CASSLVKGLGTQYF
>TRBD1|.|TRBJ1-6|TRBV30
TGTGCCTGGAGTCCCAATAGGCCCTTAGTAACAGGGGCCAATTCACCCCTCCACTTT
CAWSPNRPLVTGANSPLHF
>TRBD2|.|TRBJ2-1|TRBV7-3
TGTGCCAGCAGCTCTGGACTAGCGGGGATCAATGAGCAGTTCTTC
CASSSGLAGINEQFF
>TRBD1|.|TRBJ1-2|TRBV5-1
TGCGCCAGCAGCTTGGGACAGGGCGGCGGCTACACCTTC
CASSLGQGGGYTF
>.|.|TRBJ1-1|TRBV6-2/TRBV6-3
TGTGCCAGCAGTTACCCCCGATGGGGTCCCCCGAACACTGAAGCTTTCTTT
CASSYPRWGPPNTEAFF
>TRBD1|.|TRBJ1-2|TRBV6-5
TGTGCCAGCAGACGGGGACAGGGGATGGGTGGCTACACCTTC
CASRRGQGMGGYTF
>.|.|TRBJ2-1|TRBV5-1
TGCGCCAGCAGCTTGGACTCCCTTAGTGAGCAGTTCTTC
CASSLDSLSEQFF
>TRBD1|.|TRBJ2-7|TRBV27
TGTGCCAGCAGGAAGGACAGGGGGGATAGCTACGGGCAGTACTTC
CASRKDRGDSYGQYF
>TRBD1|.|TRBJ1-2|TRBV23-1
TGCGCCAGCAGTCAATATTGTGACAGGGATAACTATGGCTACACCTTC
CASSQYCDRDNYGYTF
>TRBD1|.|TRBJ2-1|TRBV30
TGTGCCTGGCGACAGGGGGCATACAATGAGCAGTTCTTC
CAWRQGAYNEQFF
>.|.|TRBJ2-7|TRBV11-2
TGTGCCAGCAGCTTAGACAGGCTCGAGCAGTACTTC
CASSLDRLEQYF
>TRBD1|.|TRBJ2-3|TRBV7-9
TGTACGACCGGGAGACAGGGGCCAGATACGCAGTATTTT
CTTGRQGPDTQYF
>TRBD1|.|TRBJ1-6|TRBV7-8
TGTGCCAGTACCTATGAGGGGGCTAATTCACCCCTCCACTTT
CASTYEGANSPLHF
>.|.|TRBJ1-5|TRBV7-2
TGTGCCAGCAGCTCGTCCGGGACTATAAATCAGCCCCAGCATTTT
CASSSSGTINQPQHF
>.|once|TRBJ1-1|TRBV5-1
TGCGCCAGCAGCTTGGACAGGGTAGGTAACACTGAAGCTTTCTTT
CASSLDRVGNTEAFF
>TRBD1|.|TRBJ1-2|TRBV3-1/TRBV3-2
TGTGCCAGCAGCCAAGTTGGCAGGGGGCCGTCGGGCTACACCTTC
CASSQVGRGPSGYTF
>TRBD2|.|TRBJ2-1|TRBV5-4
TGTGCCAGCAGCTTTGGACTAGCGGGAGGCAATGAGCAGTTCTTC
CASSFGLAGGNEQFF
>.|.|TRBJ2-1|TRBV6-5
TGTGCCAGCAGTTTCACCCGGGACGCATCCAATGAGCAGTTCTTC
CASSFTRDASNEQFF
>TRBD1|once|TRBJ1-1|TRBV28
TGTGCCAGCAGTTCTCAACTGGGACAGATGAACACTGAAGCTTTCTTT
CASSSQLGQMNTEAFF
>TRBD2|.|TRBJ2-1|TRBV5-1
TGCGCCAGCACCCCCGGATTAGGTCTAGCGGGAGGCAATGAGCAGTTCTTC
CASTPGLGLAGGNEQFF
>.|.|TRBJ2-1|TRBV6-5
TGTGCCAGCAGTTCGTCAGCGGACCCCTCCTACAATGAGCAGTTCTTC
CASSSSADPSYNEQFF
>.|.|TRBJ2-1|TRBV7-3
TGTGCCAGCAGCGGACGAGCGAGTCCCTACAATGAGCAGTTCTTC
CASSGRASPYNEQFF
>TRBD1|.|TRBJ2-7|TRBV6-5
TGTGCCAGCCCCGGGACAGGGGCCTACGAGCAGTACTTC
CASPGTGAYEQYF
>TRBD2|.|TRBJ2-1|TRBV11-2
TGTGCCAGCAGCTTCGGCGGGAGGCGGTGGGCCAATGAGCAGTTCTTC
CASSFGGRRWANEQFF
>.|.|TRBJ2-5|TRBV15
TGTGCCACCAGCAGAGAGATTGGGGGCGGGAGTGAGACCCAGTACTTC
CATSREIGGGSETQYF
>TRBD2|.|TRBJ2-7|TRBV6-5
TGTGCCGGAAGGACTAGCGGAAGAGTCTACGAGCAGTACTTC
CAGRTSGRVYEQYF
>.|.|TRBJ1-1|TRBV3-1/TRBV3-2
TGTGCCAGCAGCCAAAGGGGTTGGGACTCGGGGAACACTGAAGCTTTCTTT
CASSQRGWDSGNTEAFF
>.|once|TRBJ1-2|TRBV7-2
TGTGCCAGCAGCTTAGTCCCCCGGACAGATTACTATGGCTACACCTTC
CASSLVPRTDYYGYTF